Listed here is a single TCR beta chain. The antigen is undetermined. This entry comes from a study of T cell responses to AZD1222 COVID-19 vaccine. The repertoire was sequenced with immunoSEQ multiplex PCR; TCRdb's copy has only in-frame clones and lacks some. The data contain 30,000 to 35,000 clones, around 87% of them singletons. Notes on the study in general: Unmutated regions of variants are reportedly targeted by nearly half of spike-specific TCRs. The study identified only six AZD1222 recipients as seropositive at baseline.

V gave up 5 bases and J gave up 4 bases, with 14 bases separating them. This CDR3 spans 14 amino acids. Germline V lookup: CDR1 MDHEN, CDR2 SYDVKM. The V gene is TRBV28, the J gene TRBJ1-1; a weak D match, TRBD1 (6 bases). The receptor comes from an adult who received the AZD1222 COVID-19 vaccine. The specimen was peripheral blood, collected 28 days after the second AZD1222 dose. CDR3 bases: TGTGCCAGCAGTCCGGACAGCGGGAGCACTGAAGCTTTCTTT. Its translation: CASSPDSGSTEAFF.